The present entry profiles one T cell receptor beta chain with its context. An end of the junction does not agree with germline; a read error may underlie this. The entry originates in a study of CD8+CD57+ T cells in acquired aplastic anemia. In patients chosen for sequencing, flow cytometry had shown CD8+CD57+ cell expansion. Germline CDR1 is DFQATT and CDR2 is SNEGSKA (reference sequence). The CDR3 has 12 amino acids. CDR3 and TCR beta VDJ profiling relied on genomic DNA as the template. TCRdb reanalysed the reads using MiXCR and keeps one entry per CDR3 protein. Seen here are about 290,000 distinct CDR3 sequences, about three fifths observed once, and the top ten hold approximately 1.2%.

This TCR was sampled from a human donor with aplastic anemia. Source material: sorted CD4+, CD8+, or CD8+CD57+ T cells (not recorded which) from PBMCs. V is TRBV20-1 and J is TRBJ2-7; D gene uncertain. The DNA of the CDR3 is TGCAGTGCTAGGGGCGGACCCTACGAGCAGCACTTC. This encodes CSARGGPYEQHF.